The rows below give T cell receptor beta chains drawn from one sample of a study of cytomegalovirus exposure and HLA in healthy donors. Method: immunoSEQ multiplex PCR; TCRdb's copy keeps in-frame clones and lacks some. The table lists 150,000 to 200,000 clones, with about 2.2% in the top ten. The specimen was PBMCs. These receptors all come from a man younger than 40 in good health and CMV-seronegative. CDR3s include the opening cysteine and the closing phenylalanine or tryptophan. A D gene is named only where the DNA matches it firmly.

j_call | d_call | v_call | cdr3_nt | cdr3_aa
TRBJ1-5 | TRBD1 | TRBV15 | TGTGCCACCAGCACGGACAGGGGCAATCAGCCCCAGCATTTT | CATSTDRGNQPQHF
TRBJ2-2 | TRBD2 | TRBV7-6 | TGTGCCAGCAGCTTCATGGGAGGGACCGGGGAGCTGTTTTTT | CASSFMGGTGELFF
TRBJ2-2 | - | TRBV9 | TGTGCCAGCAGCGGAACAGGGAACACCGGGGAGCTGTTTTTT | CASSGTGNTGELFF
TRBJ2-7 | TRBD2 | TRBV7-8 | TGTGCCAGCAGCTTCCCCGGGCGGGAGGTACCCTACGAGCAGTACTTC | CASSFPGREVPYEQYF
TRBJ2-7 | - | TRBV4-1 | TGCGCCAGCAGCCAACTGGGGCCCGAGCAGTACTTC | CASSQLGPEQYF
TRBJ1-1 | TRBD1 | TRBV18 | TGTGCCAGCTCACCGCGGGACAGGGGAGGCCCTGAAGCTTTCTTT | CASSPRDRGGPEAFF
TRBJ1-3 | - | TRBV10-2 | TGCGCCAGCAGTTTTGGACAGACCTCTGGAAACACCATATATTTT | CASSFGQTSGNTIYF
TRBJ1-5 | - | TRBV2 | TGTGCCAGCGAACACAATAGCAATCAGCCCCAGCATTTT | CASEHNSNQPQHF
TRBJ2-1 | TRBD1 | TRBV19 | TGTGCCAGTAGCCGGGACAGGGATATTCAGCAGTTCTTC | CASSRDRDIQQFF
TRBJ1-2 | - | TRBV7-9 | TGTGCCAGCACCGTCGGGGAAAGGAGGTATGGCTACACCTTC | CASTVGERRYGYTF
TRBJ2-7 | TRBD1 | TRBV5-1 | TGCGCCAGCAGCTACTGGACAGGGACCTACGAGCAATACTTC | CASSYWTGTYEQYF
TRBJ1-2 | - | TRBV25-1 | TGTGCCAGCACAGGGCAGACCTATGGCTACACCTTC | CASTGQTYGYTF